This TCR beta chain was sequenced for a study of molecular identifiers for immune sequencing clone quantification (dated by TCRdb to 2017 to 2018). Turning to the overall study: For a replicate experiment, the RNA from either about 20,000 or 100,000 naive CD8 T cells was divided into five aliquots, and four of those aliquots went on to sequencing. This methods study used CD8 T cells to benchmark TCR RNA copy counting and molecular-identifier clustering-based TCR repertoire sequencing (MIDCIRS).

V is clipped by 2 bases and J by 5 bases, and the sequence between their germline boundaries is 14 bases long. The CDR3 goes from the cysteine to the phenylalanine over 15 residues. The kept DNA is CDR3 alone, 45 bases in frame from the first base. Sequences MNHEY (CDR1) and SMNVEV (CDR2) are obtained from the germline V gene (reference sequence). Libraries of naive CD8 T cells were generated from approximately 20,000 to 1,000,000 sorted cells, with 10%, 30% or 50% of the purified RNA used. Naive CD8 T cells, defined as CD8+CD4-CCR7+CD45RA+, were FACS-sorted into RLT Plus buffer on a BD FACSAria II. Roughly 10 TCR copies' worth of Jurkat RNA were spiked into roughly 19,000-1,000,000 naive CD8 T cell samples to test detection sensitivity. Enrichment of CD8 T cells was done with RosetteSep CD8+ T Cell Enrichment Cocktail plus Ficoll-Paque, and ACK red cell lysis came afterward. The study at large found these results: Modeling gave around 2.7 recovered TCR RNA copies per cell versus 8 to 10 by digital PCR, implying around 33% capture efficiency. Clones above 20 RNA copies held over 99% of molecules in CMV-specific effector cells but under 1% in naive cells. When barcode sub-clustering was left out, chimeric consensus sequences inflated TCR diversity, with chimeras reaching as high as 47%. Highly expanded clone sizes could be underestimated if identical TCR molecules share a barcode. Spiked-in Jurkat TCR RNA equal to a single cell's worth was reported to be detectable even within 1,100,000 naive CD8 T cells. Spiked-in Jurkat TCR RNA (about ten copies' worth), which is not part of the donor repertoire, was contained in the naive libraries.

The table lists this clonotype with a few counts. What this receptor recognizes is not known. Per-base qualities were not stored, and no clone one base away is much larger. Libraries were constructed by PCR. Sequencer: Illumina HiSeq 4000. Bulk TCR libraries were prepared as previously described, using TCR primers listed in Table S5. The Qiagen AllPrep DNA/RNA kit was used to purify total RNA. Before any analysis, reads coming from multiple sequencing runs of the same library were combined into one pool. As for the original processing: Only reads with exact TCR constant sequence were kept, trimmed to 150 nt, and grouped by their 12-nt molecular barcodes. Reads within each barcode group were sub-clustered using a 15% Levenshtein threshold, and quality-weighted consensus sequences were constructed for each RNA molecule. Non-functional sequences were discarded, and so were lower-count sequences lying one edit away from another sequence. Based on fitting two negative binomial distributions, any barcode sub-cluster with under 20% of the maximum read count was discarded. TCRdb itself trimmed the public reads at Q25 with fastp, ran MiXCR and retained productive beta chains. Each CDR3 protein appears once, grouped with its most common genes and DNA. Here the V and J calls rest on TCRdb's processing, not on the authors' analysis. This sample is represented by around 470,000 distinct CDR3 sequences; about a fifth of them were singletons. In total, the top ten clones hold more than 0.8% of the sample.

The sequenced sample was naive CD8+ T cells from blood, with Jurkat cell RNA spiked in. The sample's cell subset or site label, in plain terms: FACS-sorted CD8+CD4-CCR7+CD45RA+ naive T cells. Rearrangement joined TRBV27 to TRBJ2-3; the D gene is perhaps TRBD2, from 6 matching bases. This TCR was recovered from a human donor in good health. Some libraries in this study had Jurkat cell RNA spiked in. The nucleotides read TGTGCCAGCAGTTTAATTCCGGGAGCGGAAGATACGCAGTATTTT. It encodes CASSLIPGAEDTQYF.